The clone carrying this TCR beta chain was detected a few times. The antigen is unknown. After removal of 4 bases from V and 4 bases from J, the junction contained 10 bases not matched to a gene. There are 15 residues in the CDR3. Germline V gives CDR1 ENHRY, CDR2 SYGVKD. These data come from a study of blood T cells in healthy people across ages. Whole-study findings and limits: Older age went with lower TCR beta diversity per million T cells, in a roughly linear way.

It was with a sample-barcoded 5' primer and a J-beta primer mix that a second PCR of roughly 7 to 11 cycles was run. A 12-random-nucleotide template-switch adaptor tagged each cDNA molecule. Any given sample supplied a minimum of 2.5 million CDR3-containing paired-end reads. In TCRdb, the 5' RACE reads were re-called with MiXCR into one record per CDR3 protein. This table holds 650,000 to 800,000 distinct CDR3 sequences, around 43% found once. Each sample yielded at least 5 micrograms of PBMC total RNA. The sample taken for sequencing was blood. This sequence originates from a man in his sixties in good health. The J gene is TRBJ2-7, the V gene TRBV10-3; TRBD1 matches at 7 bases. The CDR3 bases are TGTGCCATCAGTGGTCGACAGGGAAAGGTGTACGAGCAGTACTTC. This translates into CAISGRQGKVYEQYF.